These 20 T cell receptor beta chains came from one sample sequenced in a study of PD-L1 blockade in urothelial cancer. Described time point: pretreatment peripheral blood. Clones were sequenced by immunoSEQ multiplex PCR, and TCRdb holds only the in-frame ones, with some missing. The top ten clones hold 2.5% to 3.5% of a sample with roughly 120,000 clones, 65% to 85% of them seen once. The source material was PBMCs, sampled around atezolizumab (anti-PD-L1) treatment. These receptors all stem from a man over 45 with urothelial cancer.

V and J are TRBV6-6 and TRBJ2-7; 7 bases align to TRBD1. In germline, CDR1 is MNHNY, CDR2 SVGAGI (reference sequence). The CDR3 sequence is 16 residues long. V dropped 7 bases and J dropped 2; count of bases not matched to a gene: 14. The CDR3 DNA reads TGTGCCAGCAACCGCCAACCGGGACAGTCAACCTACGAGCAGTACTTC. Translating it yields CASNRQPGQSTYEQYF.

This rearrangement joins TRBV19 to TRBJ2-6, with TRBD1 as a possible D gene (6 bases). Germline-derived CDR1 and CDR2 are LNHDA and SQIVND (reference sequence). This CDR3 is built from 14 residues. Trimming took off 10 bases at V and 8 bases at J, with 18 bases between the two ends. CDR3 sequence reads: CATMALQGPNVLTF. In DNA, the CDR3 is TGTGCCACCATGGCCCTACAGGGCCCCAACGTCCTGACTTTC.

This clone was counted once. The V gene is TRBV6-5, the J gene TRBJ2-7, with TRBD2 matching 7 bases. The J segment lost 2 bases and the V segment lost 4 bases, leaving 5 bases of the junction unmatched. Germline values: CDR1 MNHEY, CDR2 SVGAGI. The CDR3 is 14 residues long. CDR3 in amino acids: CASSSLAHTYEQYF. The DNA for the CDR3 is TGTGCCAGCAGTTCACTAGCGCATACCTACGAGCAGTACTTC.

V gene TRBV28 combines with J gene TRBJ2-7, with 7 bases that match TRBD2. Per germline, CDR1 MDHEN and CDR2 SYDVKM. J was trimmed by 3 bases and V by 2 bases; bases with no gene match: 4. CDR3 length: 14 residues. The CDR3: CASSLLAENYEQYF. For the CDR3, the DNA is TGTGCCAGCAGTTTACTAGCGGAAAACTACGAGCAGTACTTC.

V is TRBV15 and J is TRBJ2-3; D is undetermined. V was clipped by 4 bases and J by 1 base, with 9 bases between them. Germline V gives CDR1 LNHNV, CDR2 YYDKDF (reference sequence). CDR3 length: 14 amino acids. As DNA, the CDR3 is TGTGCCACCAGCACCACGCAGGGCACAGATACGCAGTATTTT. Translating it yields CATSTTQGTDTQYF.

The V gene is TRBV13, the J gene TRBJ1-6, with D perhaps matching TRBD1 (6 bases). The germline gives CDR1 PRHDT, CDR2 FYEKMQ (reference sequence). Deletions cut 5 bases from V and 8 bases from J, with 13 bases between. The CDR3 is 14 amino acids. CDR3 DNA sequence: TGTGCCAGCAGCATACAGGGAGGGGATTCACCCCTCCACTTT. It translates to CASSIQGGDSPLHF. Filled out from reference TRBV13 and TRBJ1-6, the complete variable domain reads AAGVIQSPRHLIKEKRETATLKCYPIPRHDTVYWYQQGPGQDPQFLISFYEKMQSDKGSIPDRFSAQQFSDYHSELNMSSLELGDSALYFCASSIQGGDSPLHFGNGTRLTVT.

The chain uses TRBV7-2 and TRBJ1-5; maybe TRBD1 (6 bases). V gave up 5 bases and J gave up 7 bases, with 12 bases separating them. CDR1 and CDR2 from the germline V gene are SGHTA and FQGNSA. This CDR3 is 13 amino acids long. The CDR3 coding sequence is TGTGCCAGCAGCCCAACAGGGCTCCAGCCCCAGCATTTT. This codes for CASSPTGLQPQHF.

This chain uses TRBV11-2 with TRBJ1-6; no firm D call. Germline V lookup: CDR1 SGHAT, CDR2 FQNNGV. Trimming shortened V by 1 base and J by 7 bases, and 14 bases separated the two germline ends. The CDR3 spans 16 residues. CDR3 sequence: CASSLVGGLGNSPLHF. The CDR3 bases are TGTGCCAGCAGCTTAGTGGGCGGACTTGGGAATTCACCCCTCCACTTT. The complete variable domain, with remaining parts taken from reference TRBV11-2 and TRBJ1-6, reads EAGVAQSPRYKIIEKRQSVAFWCNPISGHATLYWYQQILGQGPKLLIQFQNNGVVDDSQLPKDRFSAERLKGVDSTLKIQPAKLEDSAVYLCASSLVGGLGNSPLHFGNGTRLTVT.

This chain links TRBV7-9 with TRBJ2-7; D is perhaps TRBD2 (6 bases). Germline lookup yields CDR1 SEHNR and CDR2 FQNEAQ (reference sequence). Trimming cost V 0 bases and J 2 bases, with 11 bases left between them. This CDR3 is built from 15 residues. The CDR3 reads CASSLAGLKPYEQYF. CDR3 DNA sequence: TGTGCCAGCAGCTTAGCGGGACTCAAACCCTACGAGCAGTACTTC.

This chain links TRBV5-6 with TRBJ2-5, with 7 bases identical to TRBD2. In germline, CDR1 is SGHDT, CDR2 YYEEEE. Trimming cost V 2 bases and J 5 bases; bases outside gene matches: 9. There are 15 residues in the CDR3. Here the CDR3 reads CASSLSGTFGETQYF. Here the CDR3 DNA reads TGTGCCAGCAGCTTAAGCGGGACCTTTGGTGAGACCCAGTACTTC.

The chain combines TRBV5-1 with TRBJ2-2; D is uncertain. The CDR3 sequence is 17 residues long. V shed 0 bases and J shed 1 base, with 13 bases lying between them. Germline CDR1 is SGHRS and CDR2 is YFSETQ. CDR3 amino acids: CASSLGLQNKNTGELFF. The CDR3 DNA reads TGCGCCAGCAGCTTGGGACTGCAGAATAAGAACACCGGGGAGCTGTTTTTT.

This rearrangement joins TRBV7-2 to TRBJ1-4, with TRBD1 matching 9 bases. The CDR3 loop spans 15 amino acids. Trimming cost V 1 base and J 6 bases; bases outside gene matches: 3. Looked up from germline, CDR1 is SGHTA and CDR2 is FQGNSA. As DNA, the CDR3 is TGTGCCAGCAGCTTAGGGGACAGGGTTGATGAAAAACTGTTTTTT. The encoded protein is CASSLGDRVDEKLFF.

This clone was seen a handful of times. V usage is TRBV25-1 and J usage is TRBJ2-7; 9 bases fit TRBD2. In germline, CDR1 is MGHDK, CDR2 SYGVNS. The CDR3 sequence is 17 residues long. Trimming took 4 bases from V and 2 from J; bases not matched to a gene: 12. CDR3 residues: CASSVSRSSGRAYEQYF. The CDR3, as DNA: TGTGCCAGCAGTGTGTCTCGGAGTAGCGGGAGAGCCTACGAGCAGTACTTC.

The chain combines TRBV29-1 with TRBJ2-3; tentatively, D is TRBD2 (5 bases). V lost 5 bases and J 6 bases, leaving 18 bases between the germline ends. CDR1 SQVTM and CDR2 ANQGSEA come from the germline V gene. The CDR3 is 14 residues long. CDR3 DNA sequence: TGCAGCGTTACCCGGGCCTCGGAGGAGGATACGCAGTATTTT. It encodes CSVTRASEEDTQYF.

V and J are TRBV6-5 and TRBJ2-3; no clear D gene. Germline CDR1 and CDR2: MNHEY and SVGAGI. V was clipped by 6 bases and J by 1 base, with 14 bases between them. The CDR3 is 15 amino acids. This CDR3 reads CASRKVGGGTDTQYF. CDR3 bases: TGTGCCAGCAGGAAGGTCGGCGGAGGCACAGATACGCAGTATTTT.

Here the CDR3 reads CASSLNLGPPAGTYEQYF. The CDR3 region has the DNA TGTGCCAGCAGTTTAAATTTGGGGCCCCCAGCAGGGACCTACGAGCAGTACTTC. The chain combines TRBV28 with TRBJ2-7; weak D call: TRBD1 (5 bases). The germline gives CDR1 MDHEN, CDR2 SYDVKM. Trimming stripped 2 bases from V and 2 bases from J, with 22 bases between. CDR3 length equals 18 residues.

This chain joins TRBV5-6 and TRBJ2-1; the D gene is possibly TRBD2 (6 bases). Germline V CDR1 and CDR2: SGHDT, YYEEEE. The CDR3 is 12 amino acids. Trimming took off 4 bases at V and 8 bases at J, with 10 bases between the two ends. CDR3 sequence: CASSVLAYEQFF. The CDR3 nucleotides are TGTGCCAGCAGCGTACTAGCCTATGAGCAGTTCTTC.

There are a few counts of this clone. V gene TRBV30 combines with J gene TRBJ2-2, with TRBD2 as a possible D gene (6 bases). Between the trimmed V and J ends, which lost 4 bases and 6 bases, there was a span of 15 bases. The CDR3 sequence is 14 residues long. CDR1 and CDR2 from the germline V gene are GTSNPN and SVGIG (reference sequence). This chain's CDR3 is CAWKKRRDPGELFF. The CDR3 bases are TGTGCCTGGAAAAAGCGGAGGGACCCCGGGGAGCTGTTTTTT.

A few counts support this clone. This chain uses TRBV27 with TRBJ1-5, with D perhaps matching TRBD1 (5 bases). The CDR3 consists of 15 residues. V was trimmed by 3 bases and J by 0 bases, leaving 9 bases between them. The V gene's germline CDR1 is MNHEY and CDR2 SMNVEV (reference sequence). CDR3 nucleotides: TGTGCCAGCAGTTTGAACAGGAATAGCAATCAGCCCCAGCATTTT. Translated, it gives CASSLNRNSNQPQHF.

The chain joins TRBV6-1 to TRBJ2-7, with 10 positions matching TRBD2. With V trimmed by 7 bases and J by 6 bases, 12 bases remained unmatched. The CDR3 totals 15 residues. Per germline, CDR1 MNHNS and CDR2 SASEGT. CDR3 nucleotide sequence: TGTGCCAGCACATCAGTTCTAGCGGGAGAAATCGAGCAGTACTTC. As protein: CASTSVLAGEIEQYF.